This T cell receptor (beta chain) was sequenced in a study of T cell repertoires in cytomegalovirus infection. Whole-study context: Use of recently identified HLA-C-restricted and well-studied HLA-B-restricted CMV epitopes was part of the study. An indication of both CMV infection and matching HLA type came from public TCR beta signatures. Study-level points and caveats: Carriage of CMV together with the relevant HLA was identifiable through cumulative public TCR beta family frequency. In two of eight donors, the top clonotype was HLA-C-restricted CMV-specific.

Worth noting for this clonotype: The antigen is not known.

The J segment lost 2 bases and the V segment lost 6 bases, leaving 8 bases of the junction unmatched. Germline V gives CDR1 MNHEY, CDR2 SVGAGI. CDR3 length: 15 amino acids. Using its own MiXCR run on the reads, TCRdb lists one record per CDR3 protein. The table lists roughly 570,000 distinct CDR3 sequences, approximately 40% of them singletons. The sample in question was cultured PBMCs, obtained from culture after CMV antigen stimulation. The clonotype comes from a human donor in good health (CMV status not recorded). Some clones in this sample may be carry-over from other donors' samples. This chain links TRBV6-5 with TRBJ2-5; TRBD1 agrees at 8 bases. DNA of the CDR3: TGTGCCAGCAGCGACAGGGGCATTATACAAGAGACCCAGTACTTC. Its protein product is CASSDRGIIQETQYF.